A selection of T cell receptor beta chains follows, all from one sample in a study of OX40 agonist ivuxolimab in advanced cancers. The method was immunoSEQ multiplex PCR; TCRdb's version includes in-frame clones alone and lacks a portion of them. The sample has tens of thousands of clones; roughly 86% are singletons. Specimen: CD4+ or CD8+ T cells sorted from blood, collected in a trial of the OX40 agonist ivuxolimab. The receptors derive from an adult with an advanced solid tumor such as melanoma, head and neck, liver or kidney cancer. Each CDR3 is given without its conserved first and last residue. A D gene is named only where the DNA matches it firmly.

j_call | d_call | v_call | cdr3_aa
TRBJ2-2 | TRBD1 | TRBV30 | AWNRDRNTGELF
TRBJ1-5 | NA | TRBV4-1 | ASSQDIGEKGQPQH
TRBJ2-7 | TRBD1 | TRBV5-6 | ASSLGSGGSYEQY
TRBJ2-1 | NA | TRBV29-1 | SVNRIGTLLGGQF
TRBJ1-6 | NA | TRBV5-6 | ASSSEQGLNSPLH
TRBJ2-5 | NA | TRBV27 | ASSPDSYGETQY
TRBJ1-2 | NA | TRBV21-1 | ASTTTGDAPHGYT
TRBJ2-6 | NA | TRBV10-3 | AISGINSGANVLT
TRBJ2-1 | TRBD2 | TRBV4-3 | ASSQGLAGNEQF
TRBJ2-7 | TRBD2 | TRBV4-3 | ASSQVVGGSSYEQY
TRBJ2-2 | NA | TRBV11-3 | ASTVDRGTGELF
TRBJ1-5 | NA | TRBV27 | ASSLSPVQYSNQPQH
TRBJ1-3 | NA | TRBV7-3 | ASSLDGSGNTIY
TRBJ1-5 | NA | TRBV5-5 | ASSPLVRGGQPQH
TRBJ2-6 | NA | TRBV27 | ASSRSGANVLT
TRBJ1-1 | NA | TRBV7-8 | ASSLEWAMNTEAF
TRBJ1-2 | NA | TRBV5-1 | ASSLAVEGEGYT
TRBJ2-2 | NA | TRBV7-2 | ASSSSGRMNTGELF
TRBJ2-2 | NA | TRBV19 | ASIPRSNTGELF
TRBJ1-2 | NA | TRBV28 | ASAPADRLVRYT
TRBJ1-2 | NA | TRBV4-1 | ASSQPRGGGHYGYT
TRBJ1-1 | NA | TRBV28 | ASSLVRRGADHTEAF
TRBJ1-2 | TRBD1 | TRBV18 | ASSPDGTGLHYGYT
TRBJ2-5 | NA | TRBV5-4 | ASSLRDSRETQY
TRBJ2-1 | NA | TRBV5-1 | ASSLDYNNEQF
TRBJ2-2 | TRBD1 | TRBV7-8 | ASSFFDRQGHGELF
TRBJ2-1 | TRBD2 | TRBV10-3 | AIKAGVSYNEQF
TRBJ1-2 | NA | TRBV7-9 | ASSFQGGGANYGYT
TRBJ2-3 | TRBD2 | TRBV28 | ATRTSGSSGSTDTQY